What follows are 3 T cell receptor beta chains derived from one specimen sequenced in a study of T-cell reconstitution after alpha-beta-depleted transplantation in children. TCRbeta library construction was performed incorporating unique molecular identifiers. One entry per CDR3 protein, called by TCRdb with MiXCR from the PCR reads. The sample holds 700,000 to 850,000 distinct CDR3 sequences, approximately 15% seen once. The source was PBMCs, mostly from graft donor cells, collected 360 days after TCRalphabeta/CD19-depleted stem cell transplant. These receptors all stem from a male patient younger than 18 who had a stem cell transplant for acute lymphoblastic leukemia, so the T cells may come from the graft donor.

This clonotype has a handful of counts. The V call is TRBV29-1, the J call TRBJ1-1, with D possibly matching TRBD1 (5 bases). The CDR3 extends over 11 amino acids. CDR1 and CDR2 (germline): SQVTM, ANQGSEA. Trimming left V 4 bases short and J 4 bases short, with 7 bases between. As DNA, the CDR3 is TGCAGCGTTGTTAGGGGCACTGAAGCTTTCTTT. Translated: CSVVRGTEAFF.

This clonotype has more than one count but fewer than ten. The V call is TRBV25-1, the J call TRBJ1-6; TRBD1 might be the D (5 bases). Trimming removed 3 bases from V and 4 bases from J, with 16 bases in between. This CDR3 has 17 residues. Germline V gene data show CDR1 as MGHDK and CDR2 as SYGVNS. In nucleotides, the CDR3 is TGTGCCAGCAGTGACCCATACGACAGCTATTATAATTCACCCCTCCACTTT. Amino acids: CASSDPYDSYYNSPLHF.

The chain joins TRBV19 to TRBJ2-1; 12 bases are a match to TRBD2. CDR1 and CDR2 (germline): LNHDA, SQIVND (reference sequence). V lost 7 bases and J lost 7; bases outside the gene matches: 8. CDR3 length equals 15 residues. CDR3 amino acids: CASNQGTSGRNEQFF. For the CDR3, the DNA is TGTGCCAGTAACCAAGGGACTAGCGGGCGGAATGAGCAGTTCTTC.